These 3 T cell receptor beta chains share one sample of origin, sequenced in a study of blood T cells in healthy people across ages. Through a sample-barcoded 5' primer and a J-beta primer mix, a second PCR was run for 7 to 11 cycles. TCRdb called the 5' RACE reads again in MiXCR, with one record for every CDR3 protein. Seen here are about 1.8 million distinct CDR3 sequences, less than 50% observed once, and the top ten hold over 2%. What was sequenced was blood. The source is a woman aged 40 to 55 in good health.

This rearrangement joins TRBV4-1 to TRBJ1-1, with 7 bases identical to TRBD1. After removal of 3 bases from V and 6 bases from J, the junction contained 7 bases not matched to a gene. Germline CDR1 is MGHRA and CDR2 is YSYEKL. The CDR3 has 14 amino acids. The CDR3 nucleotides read TGCGCCAGCAGCCAGATACAGGGGATACCTGAAGCTTTCTTT. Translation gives CASSQIQGIPEAFF.

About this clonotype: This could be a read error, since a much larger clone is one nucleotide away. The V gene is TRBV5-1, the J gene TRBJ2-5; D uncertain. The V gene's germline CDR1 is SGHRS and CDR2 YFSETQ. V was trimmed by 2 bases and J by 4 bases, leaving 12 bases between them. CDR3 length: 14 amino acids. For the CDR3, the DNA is TGCGCCAGCAGCTTTGGCCCATTACCAGAGACCCAGTACTTC. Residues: CASSFGPLPETQYF.

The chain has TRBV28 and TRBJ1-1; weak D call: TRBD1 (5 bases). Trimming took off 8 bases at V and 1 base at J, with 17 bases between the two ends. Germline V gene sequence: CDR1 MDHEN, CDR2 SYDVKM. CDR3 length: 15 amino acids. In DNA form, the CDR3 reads TGTGCCAGCCCCCCACTGGGGCAGAGGAACACTGAAGCTTTCTTT. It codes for CASPPLGQRNTEAFF.